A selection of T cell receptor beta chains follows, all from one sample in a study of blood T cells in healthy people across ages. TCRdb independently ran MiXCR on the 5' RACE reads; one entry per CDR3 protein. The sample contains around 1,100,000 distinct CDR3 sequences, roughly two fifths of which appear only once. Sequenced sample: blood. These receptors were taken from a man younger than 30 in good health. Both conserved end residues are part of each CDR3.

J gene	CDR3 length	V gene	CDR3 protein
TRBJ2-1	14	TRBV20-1	CSANLAGGYETQFF
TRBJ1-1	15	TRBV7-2	CASSLGFTVNTEAFF
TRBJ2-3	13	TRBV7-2	CASRSTSTDTQYF
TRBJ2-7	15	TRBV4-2	CASSQEGHRSYEQYF
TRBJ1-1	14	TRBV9	CASSVATENTEAFF
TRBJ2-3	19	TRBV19	CASRRTSGGRLLGTDTQYF
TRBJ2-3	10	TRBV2	CASSEATQYF
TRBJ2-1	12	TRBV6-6	CASRLGGYEQFF
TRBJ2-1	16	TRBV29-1	CSVEVAFAAANNEQFF
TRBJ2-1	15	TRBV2	CASRAGTLSYDEQFF
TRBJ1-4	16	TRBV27	CASSQGRVPTNEKLFF
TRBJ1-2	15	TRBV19	CASSIQGGLSAGYTF
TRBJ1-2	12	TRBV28	CASSLSQGGYTF
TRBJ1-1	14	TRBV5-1	CASSVVGGTTEAFF
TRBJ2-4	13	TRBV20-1	CSAMLGTQNIQYF
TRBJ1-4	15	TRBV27	CASSPGGGPNEKLFF
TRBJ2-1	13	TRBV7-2	CASSLGRSDEQFF
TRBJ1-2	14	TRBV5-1	CASSPRGRSDGYTF
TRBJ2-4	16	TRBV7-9	CASSPTGRGAKNIQYF
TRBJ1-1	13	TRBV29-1	CSGLEVYDTEAFF
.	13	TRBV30	CAWSVVIKETQYF
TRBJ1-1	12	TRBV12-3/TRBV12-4	CASSTKRTEAFF